Described below is a single TCR beta chain sequence and its context. What antigen it recognizes has not been identified. Within one base of it there is no much larger clone, and no base qualities were kept. Trimming takes 6 bases off V and 6 bases off J; junction bases not matched to a gene: 11. The germline V gene (reference sequence) provides CDR1 MNHEY and CDR2 SMNVEV. The CDR3 has 16 amino acids, counting the end cysteine and phenylalanine. Just the 48-base CDR3 DNA is kept, in frame starting at base 1. Libraries came from the immunoSEQ multiplex PCR assay. Rearranged TCR beta chain products were amplified from genomic DNA of sorted T-cell subsets and sequenced. For the original study's pipeline: Repertoire diversity of productive TCR beta rearrangements was quantified using Shannon entropy and Simpson indices. To gauge clonal expansion, the frequencies of the 100 most abundant productive TCR beta clonotypes among total reads were added together. The TRB repertoires were scored with a self-reactivity index that is based on amino acid usage at CDR3beta positions 6 and 7. Two-way ANOVA was used for repertoire analyses, and Student t or Mann-Whitney tests were used for flow cytometric analyses. This immuneACCESS table, as held by TCRdb, lists in-frame sequences with V and J called but not all clones. Of the missing ones, under half trace to an unresolved V gene in checked studies; the others have no known cause. V, J and clone size are those of that table, while D and trimming were read from the DNA. This sample gives 25,000 to 35,000 clones in total; 90% to 95% of them show up just once. The ten largest clones add up to about 0.17% of the sample.

This sample was taken from a study of regulatory and conventional T cells in RAG deficiency (dated by TCRdb to 2015 to 2018). Some background on the complete study: To compare the diversity and composition of the repertoires of Treg, conventional CD4+ and CD8+ T cells between RAG-deficient patients and healthy controls, the study applied high-throughput TCR beta sequencing. Study-level results and caveats: RAG-deficient patients showed markedly lower Shannon entropy and higher Simpson indices than control T-cell subpopulations. Compared with controls, Omenn syndrome and CID/AS patients had around 92-fold fewer unique TCR beta sequences in Treg cells, but only approximately 9.7-fold fewer in the other subsets. In Omenn syndrome patients, sorted CD25-high CD127-low cells may represent peripherally activated cells rather than bona fide Treg cells. All patient T-cell subsets had shorter CDR3 lengths; Omenn syndrome patients showed >80% Treg-Tconv repertoire overlap at nucleotide and amino acid level. For some subjects, some analyses of T-cell subsets were not performed.

Before genomic DNA extraction, conventional CD4+ T cells were isolated from blood as CD25-low CD127-high cells. Eight healthy control donors were used as the comparison group for repertoire analyses. These data were also filed under a second study, of regulatory T cells. The second publication reports: For the multiplex PCR, 52 forward TRBV primers and 13 reverse TRBJ primers were used, and amplification bias was corrected with both assay-based and computational methods. Patient repertoires showed restricted unique TRB V-J pairs and skewed V and J gene usage, most marked in regulatory T cells. Between CD3G-deficient patients and healthy controls, the study compared T-cell receptor beta repertoires in sorted regulatory T cells, conventional CD4+ T cells and CD8+ T cells. Ficoll density separation was used to isolate peripheral blood mononuclear cells. Within the immunoSEQ assay, multiplex PCR amplified rearranged TRB loci from genomic DNA. TRB amplicons were sequenced using an Illumina HiSeq platform. Raw sequences were error-filtered and aligned to reference gene sequences by custom algorithms and were subsequently analyzed with the immunoSEQ online tools. Productive and nonproductive TRB rearrangement frequencies were evaluated among both unique and total sequences. Group comparisons used t tests, Mann-Whitney tests or two-way ANOVA run in Prism software.

The receptor chain draws on TRBV27 and TRBJ2-2, with 9 bases in between that match TRBD2. What was sequenced was CD25- CD4+ T cells sorted from blood. The sequence was collected from a human donor in good health. DNA sequence: TGTGCCAGCAGGTTGGGGGGCAGCGGGGGGTCCGGGGAGCTGTTTTTT. The translation is CASRLGGSGGSGELFF.